Shown below are 27 T cell receptor beta chains from a single sample sequenced in a study of OX40 agonist ivuxolimab in advanced cancers. Here immunoSEQ multiplex PCR was the method, and the copy in TCRdb shows in-frame clones only, minus some. The sample lists 25,000 to 35,000 clones, roughly 80% occurring once. The input for sequencing was CD4+ or CD8+ T cells sorted from blood, taken in a trial of the OX40 agonist ivuxolimab. These receptors were collected from an adult with an advanced solid tumor such as melanoma, head and neck, liver or kidney cancer.

V gene TRBV27 combines with J gene TRBJ2-6; no definite D call. The CDR3 totals 12 residues. Germline V gene sequence: CDR1 MNHEY, CDR2 SMNVEV (reference sequence). V gave up 4 bases and J gave up 2 bases, with 0 bases separating them. CDR3 bases: TGTGCCAGCAGTTCTGGGGCCAACGTCCTGACTTTC. As protein: CASSSGANVLTF. Together with reference TRBV27 and TRBJ2-6, the CDR3 gives the full variable domain: EAQVTQNPRYLITVTGKKLTVTCSQNMNHEYMSWYRQDPGLGLRQIYYSMNVEVTDKGDVPEGYKVSRKEKRNFPLILESPSPNQTSLYFCASSSGANVLTFGAGSRLTVL.

The genes are TRBV9 and TRBJ1-5; perhaps TRBD1 as D (5 bases). CDR3 length equals 15 residues. The germline V gene encodes CDR1 SGDLS and CDR2 YYNGEE. Trimming took off 2 bases at V and 2 bases at J, with 11 bases between the two ends. DNA of the CDR3: TGTGCCAGCAGCGTTGCGGGGGAGGGCAATCAGCCCCAGCATTTT. Its protein is CASSVAGEGNQPQHF. The full variable domain, completed using reference TRBV9 and TRBJ1-5, is DSGVTQTPKHLITATGQRVTLRCSPRSGDLSVYWYQQSLDQGLQFLIQYYNGEERAKGNILERFSAQQFPDLHSELNLSSLELGDSALYFCASSVAGEGNQPQHFGDGTRLSIL.

V is TRBV28 and J is TRBJ2-7; TRBD2 aligns across 9 bases. The junction had 5 bases not matched to a gene; V was cut back by 7 bases and J by 7 bases. The germline V gene has CDR1 MDHEN and CDR2 SYDVKM. The CDR3 extends over 12 amino acids. In nucleotides, the CDR3 is TGTGCCAGCAAGGGCGGGAGGGTTGAGCAGTACTTC. Residues: CASKGGRVEQYF.

In regard to this clone: A junction boundary mismatches the germline segment, possibly from a read error. This chain connects TRBV27 to TRBJ2-7; the D gene is possibly TRBD2 (5 bases). Germline CDR1 and CDR2: MNHEY and SMNVEV (reference sequence). CDR3 length equals 14 residues. The CDR3 is CASSLSLGAYEQYF. CDR3 nucleotide sequence: TGTGCCAGCAGCTTATCCCTCGGGGCCTACGAGCAGTACTTC.

V usage is TRBV5-6 and J usage is TRBJ2-1; D not certain. The V gene lost 6 bases and the J gene lost 5 bases, with 6 bases spanning the gap. The CDR3 is made up of 11 amino acids. CDR1 and CDR2 from the germline V gene are SGHDT and YYEEEE. The CDR3 spells CASTGDNEQFF. Written as DNA, the CDR3 is TGTGCCAGCACAGGTGACAATGAGCAGTTCTTC. Drawing the rest from reference TRBV5-6 and TRBJ2-1, the complete variable domain is DAGVTQSPTHLIKTRGQQVTLRCSPKSGHDTVSWYQQALGQGPQFIFQYYEEEERQRGNFPDRFSGHQFPNYSSELNVNALLLGDSALYLCASTGDNEQFFGPGTRLTVL.

The chain uses TRBV4-1 and TRBJ2-7, with D tentatively TRBD2 (6 bases). The CDR3 has 15 residues. V gave up 0 bases and J gave up 4 bases, with 13 bases separating them. The germline gives CDR1 MGHRA, CDR2 YSYEKL. The CDR3 region is CASSQDLAGRYEQYF. The CDR3 region has the DNA TGCGCCAGCAGCCAAGATTTGGCGGGAAGGTACGAGCAGTACTTC.

The chain carries TRBV7-9 and TRBJ2-1; TRBD2 is a possible D gene (5 bases). Germline loops: CDR1 SEHNR, CDR2 FQNEAQ (reference sequence). The CDR3 sequence is 14 residues long. The germline V and J ends were trimmed by 5 bases and 7 bases, with 15 bases remaining between them. CDR3 bases: TGTGCCAGCAGCCCGTTTTCGGGCGGGAATGAGCAGTTCTTC. It yields the protein CASSPFSGGNEQFF.

The V call is TRBV6-5, the J call TRBJ2-7, with TRBD1 matching over 8 bases. The CDR3 is 16 amino acids. With V trimmed by 0 bases and J by 2 bases, 6 bases remained unmatched. Germline values: CDR1 MNHEY, CDR2 SVGAGI. The CDR3 is CASSYSKGTGAYEQYF. The CDR3, as DNA: TGTGCCAGCAGTTACTCGAAAGGGACAGGAGCCTACGAGCAGTACTTC.

The rearrangement joins TRBV5-1 to TRBJ2-7, with D possibly matching TRBD2 (6 bases). Deletions cut 7 bases from V and 3 bases from J, with 8 bases between. The CDR3 runs 11 residues. CDR1 SGHRS and CDR2 YFSETQ come from the germline V gene. CDR3 amino acids: CASSGGYEQYF. CDR3 nucleotides: TGCGCCAGCTCCGGGGGCTACGAGCAGTACTTC.

This clone was counted once. V usage is TRBV5-1 and J usage is TRBJ2-5; 9 positions agree with TRBD1. Losses at the gene ends were 4 bases for V and 2 bases for J; bases not matched to a gene: 6. The CDR3 sequence is 15 residues long. The germline V gene has CDR1 SGHRS and CDR2 YFSETQ. The CDR3 here is CASSPPGQGQETQYF. DNA for the CDR3: TGCGCCAGCAGCCCCCCGGGACAGGGACAAGAGACCCAGTACTTC.

The chain has TRBV4-1 and TRBJ2-7; no definite D call. Deletions cut 3 bases from V and 2 bases from J, with 17 bases between. The CDR3 contains 16 residues. Germline CDR1 MGHRA, CDR2 YSYEKL. The CDR3 protein is CASSQLVAPATYEQYF. The CDR3 region has the DNA TGCGCCAGCAGCCAGCTCGTAGCCCCCGCCACCTACGAGCAGTACTTC.

The sample holds many counts of this clone. This chain joins TRBV6-6 and TRBJ1-5; 8 bases align to TRBD1. V lost 7 bases, J lost 1 base, and 6 bases stayed unmatched. CDR1 is MNHNY, CDR2 SVGAGI, per germline (reference sequence). There are 15 residues in the CDR3. In DNA, the CDR3 is TGTGCCAGCACTGGGACAGGAGGGAGCAATCAGCCCCAGCATTTT. The encoded protein is CASTGTGGSNQPQHF.

This sequence joins TRBV7-2 and TRBJ1-1; D gene unclear. Germline loops: CDR1 SGHTA, CDR2 FQGNSA. This CDR3 spans 12 amino acids. V lost 2 bases to trimming and J lost 5 bases, with 6 bases between them. The CDR3 region is CASSLYQTEAFF. The CDR3, as DNA: TGTGCCAGCAGCTTATATCAGACTGAAGCTTTCTTT.

This rearrangement joins TRBV11-1 to TRBJ2-5; TRBD1 aligns across 10 bases. Germline trimming cut 8 bases from V and 1 base from J; bases unmatched to any gene: 4. Looked up from germline, CDR1 is SGHAT and CDR2 is FQDESV (reference sequence). CDR3 size: 14 residues. The CDR3 here is CASEDRGSQETQYF. The CDR3, as DNA: TGTGCCAGCGAGGACAGGGGGTCCCAAGAGACCCAGTACTTC.

This clone was detected a few times. The chain employs TRBV7-9 and TRBJ2-2; tentatively, D is TRBD1 (5 bases). CDR1 SEHNR and CDR2 FQNEAQ come from the germline V gene (reference sequence). With 5 bases removed from V and 0 bases from J, the gap between germline ends came to 19 bases. This CDR3 has 18 residues. The DNA of the CDR3 is TGTGCCAGCAGCGACATGGGGCTTCGGCGGACGAACACCGGGGAGCTGTTTTTT. This codes for CASSDMGLRRTNTGELFF.

The chain recombines TRBV2 with TRBJ2-1; TRBD2 is a possible D gene (7 bases). The CDR3 is made up of 14 amino acids. CDR1 and CDR2 (germline): SNHLY, FYNNEI. Trimming stripped 1 base from V and 7 bases from J, with 11 bases between. DNA of the CDR3: TGTGCCAGCAGTGAAGGGGGGGGGCGGAATGAGCAGTTCTTC. It specifies CASSEGGGRNEQFF.

This clone was counted once. This chain joins TRBV7-9 and TRBJ2-2; either TRBD1 or TRBD2 may supply D (5 bases each). Per germline, CDR1 SEHNR and CDR2 FQNEAQ (reference sequence). The CDR3 totals 17 residues. Trimming cost V 5 bases and J 5 bases, with 21 bases left between them. CDR3 protein: CASSQNYLEGTTGELFF. CDR3 DNA: TGTGCCAGCAGCCAAAATTATCTCGAGGGGACGACCGGGGAGCTGTTTTTT.

This clone was picked up a small number of times. V gene TRBV11-2 combines with J gene TRBJ1-1; D unclear. Germline values: CDR1 SGHAT, CDR2 FQNNGV. Trimming took 5 bases from V and 4 from J, leaving 11 bases between them. The CDR3 sequence is 13 residues long. The CDR3 DNA follows: TGTGCCAGCAGCCAAGAGACGCGCACTGAAGCTTTCTTT. Its protein is CASSQETRTEAFF.

This chain uses TRBV27 with TRBJ1-1, with D uncertain. V was shortened by 3 bases and J by 1 base, with 6 bases between the two germline ends. Germline V gives CDR1 MNHEY, CDR2 SMNVEV (reference sequence). There are 13 residues in the CDR3. The CDR3 spells CASSFRENTEAFF. The CDR3 region has the DNA TGTGCCAGCAGTTTTAGGGAGAACACTGAAGCTTTCTTT.

The J gene is TRBJ1-1, the V gene TRBV27; D call uncertain. CDR1 is MNHEY and CDR2 is SMNVEV in the germline V gene (reference sequence). The V end was cut by 0 bases, the J end by 0 bases, with 5 bases between. The CDR3 totals 14 residues. The CDR3 reads CASSLSAVNTEAFF. CDR3 coding DNA: TGTGCCAGCAGTTTATCGGCAGTGAACACTGAAGCTTTCTTT.

The V gene is TRBV6-6, the J gene TRBJ2-1; D may be TRBD1 or TRBD2 (5 bases each). CDR3 length equals 15 residues. Trimming removed 0 bases from V and 4 bases from J, with 10 bases in between. The V gene's germline CDR1 is MNHNY and CDR2 SVGAGI (reference sequence). CDR3: CASSYSGEGYNEQFF. CDR3 nucleotides: TGTGCCAGCAGTTACTCGGGGGAAGGGTACAATGAGCAGTTCTTC.

V and J are TRBV6-1 and TRBJ2-3; TRBD2 matches 11 bases. With 3 bases clipped from V and 0 bases from J, the junction kept 8 bases outside the gene matches. CDR1 MNHNS and CDR2 SASEGT come from the germline V gene. This CDR3 has 18 residues. The CDR3 coding sequence is TGTGCCAGCAGTGAGGGAGTAGCGGGGGGGTCTAGCACAGATACGCAGTATTTT. Protein product: CASSEGVAGGSSTDTQYF.

The chain is built from TRBV27 and TRBJ1-2; maybe TRBD1 (5 bases). This CDR3 has 13 amino acids. V shed 2 bases and J shed 7 bases, with 11 bases lying between them. Germline CDR1 MNHEY, CDR2 SMNVEV (reference sequence). The CDR3 DNA follows: TGTGCCAGCAGTTTACAGGGCGGGGCTGGCTACACCTTC. This gives the protein CASSLQGGAGYTF.

The rearrangement joins TRBV7-9 to TRBJ2-5; 8 nucleotides line up with TRBD1. Looked up from germline, CDR1 is SEHNR and CDR2 is FQNEAQ (reference sequence). The CDR3 consists of 16 residues. Trimming removed 2 bases from V and 1 base from J; junction bases left unmatched: 6. As DNA, the CDR3 is TGTGCCAGCAGCTTAAGGGCAGGGGGCATCCAAGAGACCCAGTACTTC. Amino acid sequence: CASSLRAGGIQETQYF.

This clone has at least ten counts. Other nucleotide sequences from this sample produce the same CDR3. The chain carries TRBV19 and TRBJ2-6, with D hard to call. CDR3 size: 15 residues. Germline CDR1 and CDR2: LNHDA and SQIVND (reference sequence). V lost 1 base and J 0 bases, leaving 4 bases between the germline ends. The CDR3 DNA is TGTGCCAGTAGTATAGGGGGCTCTGGGGCCAACGTCCTGACTTTC. This encodes CASSIGGSGANVLTF.

In this sample, this clone turned up once. The V gene is TRBV18, the J gene TRBJ1-2; D remains unclear. Trimming cost V 2 bases and J 7 bases, with 17 bases left between them. Germline V gene sequence: CDR1 KGHSH, CDR2 LQKENI. This CDR3 region has 15 residues. The CDR3 is CASSPGEVLVGGYTF. For the CDR3, the DNA is TGTGCCAGCTCACCAGGAGAAGTCCTAGTTGGTGGCTACACCTTC.

The J gene is TRBJ1-3, the V gene TRBV7-9; the D is unclear. This CDR3 comprises 18 residues. Between the trimmed V and J ends, which lost 1 base and 1 base, there was a span of 17 bases. The germline gives CDR1 SEHNR, CDR2 FQNEAQ (reference sequence). CDR3 in amino acids: CASSLVTDGVFSGNTIYF. CDR3 coding DNA: TGTGCCAGCAGCTTAGTAACTGACGGGGTGTTTTCTGGAAACACCATATATTTT.